This T cell receptor (beta chain) comes out of a study of cytomegalovirus exposure and HLA in healthy donors. Study context: Prior work identified some 120 million unique TCR beta sequences in some 200 million T cells.

This clone was detected a few times. Its antigen is undetermined. Notes on the study in general: Altogether, 150 or so TCR beta chains were recorded as cytomegalovirus-associated.

The PCR ran on 60 Vbeta and 13 Jbeta primers. Method: immunoSEQ multiplex PCR; TCRdb's copy keeps in-frame clones and lacks some. The sample lists over 95,000 clones, 60% to 80% occurring once. The CDR3 has 12 residues. Germline values: CDR1 GTSNPN, CDR2 SVGIG (reference sequence). V lost 2 bases, J lost 8 bases, and 12 bases lay in between. Sequencing was done on a sample of PBMCs. V is TRBV30 and J is TRBJ1-1; D remains unclear. The clonotype originates from a female donor in good health and CMV-seronegative. In nucleotides, the CDR3 is TGTGCCTGGAGTCGGAGGTGGGCAGAAGCTTTCTTT. As protein: CAWSRRWAEAFF.